Only a few counts were recorded for the clone carrying this T cell receptor beta chain. Its antigen is undetermined. Gene names denote mouse genes. The read gets to within 1 residue of the CDR3 end, and the germline J gene fills in the rest. These data originate in a study of tissue T cells after allogeneic stem cell transplantation. Here immunoSEQ multiplex PCR was the method, and the copy in TCRdb shows in-frame clones only, minus some. The table has over 7,500 clones, about a third seen once. Germline CDR1 is NNHDY and CDR2 is SYVADS. The ends lost 1 base at V and 2 bases at J; junction bases unmatched: 2. CDR3 length: 15 amino acids. Time point described: mouse harvest day 14 after allogeneic transplant. Each mouse received 10^7 T-cell-depleted marrow cells plus 10^6 splenic CD5+ T cells by tail vein. This mouse GVHD model was MHC-mismatched B6 to BALB/c, profiled day 7 or 14. General study points: The study did not identify alloreactive or antigen-specific tissue TCRs, and some clones might be persisting host cells. Motif-based clustering found tissue-specific repertoire signatures shared across patients, though few clones were shared.

The TCR sequence derives from a female BALB/c mouse given C57BL/6 T cells with graft-versus-host disease after an allogeneic hematopoietic cell transplant. The chain recombines TRBV13-3 with TRBJ2-1; 8 bases agree with TRBD1. Source material: skin. The covered CDR3 bases are TGTGCCAGCAGTGATCGCAGGGGGCACTATGCTGAGCAGTTC. Translated, it gives CASSDRRGHYAEQF. The whole CDR3 is CASSDRRGHYAEQFF.